The present TCR beta chain was sequenced within a study of cytomegalovirus exposure and HLA in healthy donors. Study details: Earlier results showed approximately 120 million unique TCR beta sequences derived from approximately 180 million T cells. Study findings and constraints: With high specificity and sensitivity, the classifier reportedly diagnosed cytomegalovirus status. Analysis performed later showed TCR beta chains linked to HLA being more clonally expanded than equally common others.

With respect to this clone: Its cognate antigen is unknown.

A multiplex PCR was run with 60 Vbeta primers and 13 Jbeta primers. Per the original methods: Tens of millions of unique TCR beta chains, roughly 11 million shared, were counted in a later analysis. Measured with immunoSEQ multiplex PCR; TCRdb has only the in-frame clones, and not every one. The DNA was the basis for D and trimming; V, J and clone size are from that table. This sample has fewer than 250,000 clones, with over 80% found just once. Sequencing was done on a sample of PBMCs. This receptor was obtained from a boy aged 2 to 10 in good health and CMV-seronegative.

CDR3 bases: TGTGCCACCAGCAGAGATCTGGCAGGGCTAAAACCTTACGAGCAGTACTTC. This codes for CATSRDLAGLKPYEQYF. The chain is built from TRBV15 and TRBJ2-7, with D perhaps TRBD1 (5 bases). V lost 0 bases, J lost 4 bases, and 19 bases lay in between. The germline CDR1 and CDR2 sequences are LNHNV and YYDKDF (reference sequence). The CDR3 length is 17 residues.